The sequence of this T cell receptor (beta chain) was determined in a study of T cell responses to AZD1222 COVID-19 vaccine. Findings and limits, study-wide: Following two doses of AZD1222, Spike-specific TCR breadth and depth rose. Repertoire samples came only from after the peak T cell response. Baseline antibody screening turned up just a handful of seropositive AZD1222 recipients. Clonal diversity was possibly underestimated; the donors were predominantly white British and more often female.

The V gene lost 0 bases and the J gene lost 4 bases, with 15 bases spanning the gap. CDR1 and CDR2 from the germline V gene are SGHAT and FQNNGV. The CDR3 extends over 16 amino acids. In its sample, this clone was seen a few times. Its antigen is undetermined. The protocol was immunoSEQ multiplex PCR, while the TCRdb copy is restricted to in-frame clones and leaves out a portion. The sample shows 95,000 or so clones, 70% to 90% of them seen only once. Source: peripheral blood, taken on day 0 of AZD1222 vaccination. The chain combines TRBV11-2 with TRBJ1-1, with D unresolved. The sequence was collected from an adult in good health. Written as DNA, the CDR3 is TGTGCCAGCAGCTTAGATCCCTCCCGGGGTGGCACTGAAGCTTTCTTT. It translates to CASSLDPSRGGTEAFF.